Sequencing of this T cell receptor (beta chain) was carried out in a study of T cells in localized non-small cell lung cancer. Findings and limits, study-wide: The study found T cell clonality highest in uninvolved adjacent lung, above tumor. Those with higher blood T cell density had longer overall survival. Turning up in adjacent lung were a median roughly 60 of the top 100 tumor clones.

Assay: immunoSEQ multiplex PCR; the TCRdb copy retains only in-frame clones and omits some. The table includes several thousand clones, around 32% detected once. Within the sample, this clone is medium-sized (0.01 to 0.1%). The target antigen is unknown. Germline loops: CDR1 MDHEN, CDR2 SYDVKM. With 4 bases clipped from V and 1 base from J, the junction kept 7 bases outside the gene matches. The CDR3 contains 15 residues. This chain uses TRBV28 with TRBJ2-7; 7 positions agree with TRBD2. The clonotype originates from a woman aged 35-75 years with stage II squamous cell lung carcinoma. Specimen: lung tumor tissue, collected before any cancer treatment. The CDR3 sequence is CASSSPERDSYEQYF. The CDR3 bases are TGTGCCAGCAGTTCCCCTGAGCGGGATTCCTACGAGCAGTACTTC.